Below are 30 T cell receptor beta chains sequenced from a single sample in a study of identical twins. Each CDR3 protein is one row after TCRdb ran MiXCR on the 5' RACE reads. In the table there are 500,000 to 550,000 distinct CDR3 sequences, about 20% of which are singletons. These data were likewise used in another study, on T cells expressing NK-cell markers.

The specimen was CD4+ T cells sorted from blood. The receptors were sampled from a young woman in good health.

The chain employs TRBV5-1 and TRBJ2-5; D possibly corresponds to TRBD2 (5 bases). V shed 1 base and J shed 4 bases, with 14 bases lying between them. CDR1 is SGHRS, CDR2 YFSETQ, per germline. CDR3 length equals 15 residues. CDR3 loop: CASSLMGVSRETQYF. CDR3 in DNA: TGCGCCAGCAGCTTGATGGGAGTGAGTCGAGAGACCCAGTACTTC. Full variable domain (outside the CDR3, taken from reference TRBV5-1 and TRBJ2-5): KAGVTQTPRYLIKTRGQQVTLSCSPISGHRSVSWYQQTPGQGLQFLFEYFSETQRNKGNFPGRFSGRQFSNSRSEMNVSTLELGDSALYLCASSLMGVSRETQYFGPGTRLLVL.

This clonotype has more than one count but fewer than ten. The CDR3 DNA sequence: TGTGCCAGCTCACCCGCTCTAGTCAACGAGCAGTACTTC. It specifies CASSPALVNEQYF. The chain has TRBV18 and TRBJ2-7; D call uncertain. The CDR3 runs 13 residues. V gave up 3 bases and J gave up 5 bases, with 11 bases separating them. The V gene's germline CDR1 is KGHSH and CDR2 LQKENI.

This clonotype was detected many times. The rearrangement uses TRBV15 and TRBJ2-5; 7 nucleotides match TRBD1. V lost 1 base, J lost 3 bases, and 8 bases stayed unmatched. CDR1 is LNHNV and CDR2 is YYDKDF in the germline V gene (reference sequence). The CDR3 has 16 amino acids. The CDR3 nucleotides are TGTGCCACCAGCAGAGCCACAGGGGCGACCGAAGAGACCCAGTACTTC. Its protein product is CATSRATGATEETQYF. Full variable domain (remainder filled in from reference TRBV15 and TRBJ2-5): DAMVIQNPRYQVTQFGKPVTLSCSQTLNHNVMYWYQQKSSQAPKLLFHYYDKDFNNEADTPDNFQSRRPNTSFCFLDIRSPGLGDTAMYLCATSRATGATEETQYFGPGTRLLVL.

On this clonotype: With a much larger clone just one base away, this may be a read error. The chain is built from TRBV5-1 and TRBJ2-2; 9 bases align to TRBD1. Germline V gives CDR1 SGHRS, CDR2 YFSETQ. This CDR3 is 15 amino acids long. CDR3 nucleotides: TGCGCCACCAGCCCCGGACAGGGGTACAACGGGGAGCTGTTTTTT. Translating gives CATSPGQGYNGELFF.

A few counts support this clonotype. The chain joins TRBV12-3 or TRBV12-4 to TRBJ2-5; D is uncertain. Between the trimmed V and J ends, which lost 2 bases and 1 base, there was a span of 8 bases. This CDR3 has 14 amino acids. The CDR3 spells CASSLRAIQETQYF. Here the CDR3 DNA reads TGTGCCAGCAGTTTAAGGGCAATCCAAGAGACCCAGTACTTC.

Only a few counts were recorded for this clonotype. This sequence joins TRBV20-1 and TRBJ2-4; D could derive from TRBD1 or TRBD2 (5 bases each). V dropped 7 bases and J dropped 8 bases, with 12 bases sitting between them. The V gene's germline CDR1 is DFQATT and CDR2 SNEGSKA (reference sequence). The CDR3 consists of 11 residues. The CDR3 nucleotides are TGCAGTGGCTCGGGGCAGGACATTCAGTACTTC. This encodes CSGSGQDIQYF.

The chain has TRBV10-3 and TRBJ2-2, with D uncertain. The germline CDR1 and CDR2 sequences are ENHRY and SYGVKD. V was pared by 5 bases and J by 6 bases, with 7 bases between. The CDR3 length is 12 residues. As DNA, the CDR3 is TGTGCCATCAGTAATGAGCCCGGGGAGCTGTTTTTT. Encoded protein: CAISNEPGELFF.

The chain has TRBV20-1 and TRBJ1-2, with 8 bases identical to TRBD1. Trimming took 4 bases from V and 2 from J; bases not matched to a gene: 3. Germline V gene data show CDR1 as DFQATT and CDR2 as SNEGSKA (reference sequence). This CDR3 spans 13 amino acids. The CDR3 protein is CSAKRTGNYGYTF. The DNA of the CDR3 is TGCAGTGCTAAGCGGACAGGGAACTATGGCTACACCTTC.

This clonotype was seen a few times. The chain is built from TRBV20-1 and TRBJ1-1; D is ambiguous. This CDR3 has 13 amino acids. Germline V gives CDR1 DFQATT, CDR2 SNEGSKA (reference sequence). The V end was cut by 0 bases, the J end by 2 bases, with 7 bases between. CDR3 DNA: TGCAGTGCTAGAGATCCGCAAAACACTGAAGCTTTCTTT. Translation gives CSARDPQNTEAFF.

The chain couples TRBV11-2 to TRBJ1-1; D gene ambiguous. This CDR3 spans 15 amino acids. The germline V and J ends were trimmed by 1 base and 10 bases, with 19 bases remaining between them. Germline loops: CDR1 SGHAT, CDR2 FQNNGV. CDR3 sequence reads: CASSLAGGLAQGAFF. The CDR3 DNA follows: TGTGCCAGCAGCTTAGCGGGCGGGCTGGCACAAGGAGCTTTCTTT.

This clonotype was detected a few times. The chain uses TRBV20-1 and TRBJ2-6; unclear D gene. Germline V gene data show CDR1 as DFQATT and CDR2 as SNEGSKA (reference sequence). This CDR3 has 16 residues. Trimming left V 6 bases short and J 2 bases short, with 17 bases between. The CDR3 DNA follows: TGCAGTGCCCGGAGCGAGACGGGCGCTGGGGCCAACGTCCTGACTTTC. Residues: CSARSETGAGANVLTF.

V usage is TRBV7-9 and J usage is TRBJ1-1; 11 bases agree with TRBD1. V gave up 4 bases and J gave up 11 bases; unmatched junction bases: 9. The CDR3 contains 14 residues. Germline V gene sequence: CDR1 SEHNR, CDR2 FQNEAQ (reference sequence). This CDR3 reads CASSSAGTGGTAFF. CDR3 in DNA: TGTGCCAGCAGCTCGGCCGGGACAGGGGGAACCGCTTTCTTT.

The chain is built from TRBV10-2 and TRBJ1-3; tentatively, D is TRBD1 (5 bases). In germline, CDR1 is WSHSY, CDR2 SAAADI. The CDR3 loop spans 14 amino acids. The V and J ends lost 3 bases and 7 bases respectively, with 13 bases between them. The CDR3 loop reads CASSDQGLRNTIYF. CDR3 DNA: TGCGCCAGCAGTGATCAGGGCTTGAGGAACACCATATATTTT.

CDR3 in amino acids: CASRGQAKQYF. The CDR3 nucleotides are TGCGCCAGCAGGGGACAGGCAAAGCAGTATTTT. The chain has TRBV5-1 and TRBJ2-3; TRBD1 matches at 8 bases. The germline V gene has CDR1 SGHRS and CDR2 YFSETQ. The CDR3 totals 11 residues. V lost 5 bases and J lost 11; bases outside the gene matches: 4.

The chain has TRBV20-1 and TRBJ1-1, with 8 bases identical to TRBD1. Per germline, CDR1 DFQATT and CDR2 SNEGSKA (reference sequence). The trim removed 2 bases at V and 0 bases at J, leaving 2 bases unmatched. CDR3 size: 14 residues. CDR3 loop: CSARQGAVNTEAFF. The CDR3 DNA reads as TGCAGTGCTAGACAGGGGGCGGTGAACACTGAAGCTTTCTTT.

The chain recombines TRBV20-1 with TRBJ2-5, with 11 positions matching TRBD2. This CDR3 contains 17 residues. V lost 2 bases, J lost 3 bases, and 11 bases stayed unmatched. Germline V gives CDR1 DFQATT, CDR2 SNEGSKA (reference sequence). In DNA form, the CDR3 reads TGCAGTGCTAGAAAGGCTAGCGGGGGGCTCCTAAAAGAGACCCAGTACTTC. Its protein product is CSARKASGGLLKETQYF.

This chain uses TRBV7-3 with TRBJ2-1; D unclear. Germline lookup yields CDR1 SGHTA and CDR2 FQGTGA. Trimming cost V 5 bases and J 7 bases, with 12 bases left between them. The CDR3 has 13 residues. In DNA, the CDR3 is TGTGCCAGCAGCGACCGGCCCGGGAATGAGCAGTTCTTC. Translated: CASSDRPGNEQFF.

This CDR3 is CASSVGGLAGDQETQYF. CDR3 nucleotides: TGTGCCAGCAGCGTAGGCGGACTAGCGGGGGACCAAGAGACCCAGTACTTC. The rearrangement uses TRBV9 and TRBJ2-5, with 13 bases fitting TRBD2. This CDR3 spans 17 amino acids. CDR1 is SGDLS, CDR2 YYNGEE, per germline. V was pared by 0 bases and J by 0 bases, with 2 bases of the junction left unmatched.

This sequence joins TRBV19 and TRBJ2-1; D not certain. Germline lookup yields CDR1 LNHDA and CDR2 SQIVND (reference sequence). The V end was cut by 3 bases, the J end by 0 bases, with 12 bases between. The CDR3 spans 16 residues. CDR3 sequence reads: CASSMTFESSYNEQFF. The CDR3 DNA sequence: TGTGCCAGTAGTATGACCTTCGAGAGCTCCTACAATGAGCAGTTCTTC.

This sequence joins TRBV5-1 and TRBJ1-2; D remains unclear. Germline V CDR1 and CDR2: SGHRS, YFSETQ. Trimming removed 1 base at V and 2 bases at J, with 12 bases between. The CDR3 totals 15 residues. This chain's CDR3 is CASSLYGLGNYGYTF. The CDR3 DNA reads as TGCGCCAGCAGCTTGTACGGGTTAGGCAACTATGGCTACACCTTC. The full variable domain, completed using reference TRBV5-1 and TRBJ1-2, is KAGVTQTPRYLIKTRGQQVTLSCSPISGHRSVSWYQQTPGQGLQFLFEYFSETQRNKGNFPGRFSGRQFSNSRSEMNVSTLELGDSALYLCASSLYGLGNYGYTFGSGTRLTVV.

V and J are TRBV6-1 and TRBJ2-7; TRBD2 aligns across 10 bases. Per the germline V gene, CDR1 is MNHNS and CDR2 is SASEGT. This CDR3 comprises 14 residues. V was clipped by 7 bases and J by 2 bases; unmatched bases: 5. The CDR3 loop reads CASKGLALPYEQYF. The CDR3 coding sequence is TGTGCCAGCAAGGGACTAGCGCTCCCCTACGAGCAGTACTTC.

This rearrangement joins TRBV20-1 to TRBJ2-7; 14 bases are shared with TRBD2. Germline V gives CDR1 DFQATT, CDR2 SNEGSKA (reference sequence). The CDR3 runs 14 residues. J was trimmed by 2 bases and V by 7 bases; bases with no gene match: 4. The CDR3 sequence: CSVMGLAGAYEQYF. In nucleotides, the CDR3 is TGCAGTGTGATGGGACTAGCGGGGGCCTACGAGCAGTACTTC.

This chain links TRBV6-2 or TRBV6-3 with TRBJ2-5; weak D call: TRBD1 (5 bases). The CDR3 has 14 residues. Trimming took off 5 bases at V and 5 bases at J, with 15 bases between the two ends. Germline V lookup: CDR1 MNHEY, CDR2 SVGEGT. The CDR3 is CASSNLVRGETQYF. The CDR3, as DNA: TGTGCCAGCAGTAACCTGGTTAGGGGCGAGACCCAGTACTTC.

Regarding this clonotype: At one end the junction does not follow the germline gene, possibly because of a read error. The rearrangement joins TRBV10-3 to TRBJ2-2, with TRBD2 matching 11 bases. The CDR3 runs to 19 residues. Per germline, CDR1 ENHRY and CDR2 SYGVKD. The CDR3 DNA sequence: TGTACCATCAGTGAGTTCGCTTCCACTAGCGGGAGCGTCACCGGGGAGCTGTTTTTT. As protein: CTISEFASTSGSVTGELFF.

The chain recombines TRBV6-1 with TRBJ1-2; D unresolved. CDR1 is MNHNS and CDR2 is SASEGT in the germline V gene. The CDR3 runs 19 residues. V was shortened by 5 bases and J by 5 bases, with 30 bases between the two germline ends. CDR3 DNA: TGTGCCAGCAGTCCAATCCGTCCGTCTTCGGGGTCAAAAATTTATGGCTACACCTTC. This translates into CASSPIRPSSGSKIYGYTF.

On this clonotype itself: A clone one base away is much larger, so this may be a read error. V and J are TRBV28 and TRBJ2-7, with 13 bases identical to TRBD2. The CDR3 spans 15 residues. V lost 6 bases and J lost 2; bases outside the gene matches: 4. Per the germline V gene, CDR1 is MDHEN and CDR2 is SYDVKM. The CDR3 loop reads CASSSGTSGAYEQYF. CDR3 coding DNA: TGTGCCAGCAGCTCCGGGACTAGCGGGGCCTACGAGCAGTACTTC.

The J gene is TRBJ2-2, the V gene TRBV12-5, with 13 bases matching TRBD2. The CDR3 loop spans 16 amino acids. V shed 5 bases, J shed 6 bases, and the junction held 6 bases outside the gene matches. Per germline, CDR1 LGHNT and CDR2 FRNRAP. The CDR3 bases are TGTGCTAGTGGTCCCCGGACTAGCGGGAGCCCCGGGGAGCTGTTTTTT. Translation gives CASGPRTSGSPGELFF. The full variable domain, its missing parts supplied by reference TRBV12-5 and TRBJ2-2, is DARVTQTPRHKVTEMGQEVTMRCQPILGHNTVFWYRQTMMQGLELLAYFRNRAPLDDSGMPKDRFSAEMPDATLATLKIQPSEPRDSAVYFCASGPRTSGSPGELFFGEGSRLTVL.

The rearrangement uses TRBV9 and TRBJ1-5; possible D gene TRBD1, 6 bases. The V gene lost 4 bases and the J gene lost 7 bases, with 18 bases spanning the gap. CDR1 and CDR2 from the germline V gene are SGDLS and YYNGEE. This CDR3 spans 15 amino acids. CDR3 bases: TGTGCCAGCAGCCCGTTTGGGGGCGAAAACCAGCCCCAGCATTTT. It translates to CASSPFGGENQPQHF.

This clonotype was seen more than once but under ten times. This chain links TRBV6-1 with TRBJ1-5, with D hard to call. Trimming pared 5 bases from V and 5 bases from J, leaving 7 bases between. The germline CDR1 and CDR2 sequences are MNHNS and SASEGT. This CDR3 has 12 amino acids. The CDR3 region has the DNA TGTGCCAGCAGTTTTTTTGATCAGCCCCAGCATTTT. Protein product: CASSFFDQPQHF.

This rearrangement joins TRBV10-3 to TRBJ2-1, with TRBD2 matching over 12 bases. V trimming: 4 bases; J trimming: 10 bases; junction bases outside the gene matches: 5. CDR1 and CDR2 from the germline V gene are ENHRY and SYGVKD. CDR3 size: 14 residues. CDR3 sequence: CAISGTSGTWEQFF. The CDR3 DNA reads as TGTGCCATCAGTGGGACTAGCGGGACTTGGGAGCAGTTCTTC.